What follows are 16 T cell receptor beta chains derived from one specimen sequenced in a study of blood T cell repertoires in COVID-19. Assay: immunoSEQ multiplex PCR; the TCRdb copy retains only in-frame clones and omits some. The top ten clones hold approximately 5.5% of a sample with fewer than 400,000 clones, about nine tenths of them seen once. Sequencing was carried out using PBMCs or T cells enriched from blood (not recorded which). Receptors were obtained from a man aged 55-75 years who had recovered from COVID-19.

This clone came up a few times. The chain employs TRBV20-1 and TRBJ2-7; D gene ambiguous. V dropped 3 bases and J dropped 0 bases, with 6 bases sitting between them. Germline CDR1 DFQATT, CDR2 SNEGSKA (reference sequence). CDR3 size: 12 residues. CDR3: CSASRISYEQYF. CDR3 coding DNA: TGCAGTGCTAGTCGTATCTCCTACGAGCAGTACTTC.

The CDR3 loop reads CASSLRGQSSYEQYF. CDR3 DNA sequence: TGTGCCAGCTCGCTCCGGGGACAGTCCTCCTACGAGCAGTACTTC. The chain recombines TRBV18 with TRBJ2-7; 7 nucleotides line up with TRBD1. Germline CDR1 and CDR2: KGHSH and LQKENI. The CDR3 consists of 15 residues. Unmatched junction bases numbered 8, after V lost 6 bases and J lost 0 bases.

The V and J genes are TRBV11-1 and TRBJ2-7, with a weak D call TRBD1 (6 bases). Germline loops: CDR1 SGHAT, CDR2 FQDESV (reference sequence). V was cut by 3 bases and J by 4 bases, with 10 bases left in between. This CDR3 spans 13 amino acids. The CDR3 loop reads CASSFVRGYEQYF. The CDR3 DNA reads TGTGCCAGCAGCTTCGTCAGGGGTTACGAGCAGTACTTC.

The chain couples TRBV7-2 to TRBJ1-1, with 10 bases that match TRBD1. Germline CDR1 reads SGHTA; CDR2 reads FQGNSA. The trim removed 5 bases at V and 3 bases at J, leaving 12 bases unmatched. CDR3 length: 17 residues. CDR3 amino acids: CASSLDRGRDRDTEAFF. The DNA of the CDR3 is TGTGCCAGCAGCCTCGACAGGGGGCGTGATAGGGACACTGAAGCTTTCTTT.

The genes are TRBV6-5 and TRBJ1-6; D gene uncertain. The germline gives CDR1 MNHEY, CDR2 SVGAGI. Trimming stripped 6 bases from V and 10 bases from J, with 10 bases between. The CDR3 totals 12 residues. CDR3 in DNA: TGTGCCAGCAGGAGCAATTTGTCACCCCTCCACTTT. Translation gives CASRSNLSPLHF.

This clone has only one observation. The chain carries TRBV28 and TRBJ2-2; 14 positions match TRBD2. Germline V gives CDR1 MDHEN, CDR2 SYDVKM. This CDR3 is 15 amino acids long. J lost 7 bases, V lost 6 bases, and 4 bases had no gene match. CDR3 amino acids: CASRLTSGGVGELFF. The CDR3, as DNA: TGTGCCAGCAGACTGACTAGCGGGGGGGTCGGGGAGCTGTTTTTT. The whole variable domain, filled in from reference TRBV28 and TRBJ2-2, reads DVKVTQSSRYLVKRTGEKVFLECVQDMDHENMFWYRQDPGLGLRLIYFSYDVKMKEKGDIPEGYSVSREKKERFSLILESASTNQTSMYLCASRLTSGGVGELFFGEGSRLTVL.

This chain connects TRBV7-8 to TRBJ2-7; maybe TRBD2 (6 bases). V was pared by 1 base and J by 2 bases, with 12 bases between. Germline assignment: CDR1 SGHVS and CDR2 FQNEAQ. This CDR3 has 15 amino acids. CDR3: CASSLVAGRTYEQYF. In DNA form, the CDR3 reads TGTGCCAGCAGCTTAGTAGCAGGGAGGACCTACGAGCAGTACTTC.

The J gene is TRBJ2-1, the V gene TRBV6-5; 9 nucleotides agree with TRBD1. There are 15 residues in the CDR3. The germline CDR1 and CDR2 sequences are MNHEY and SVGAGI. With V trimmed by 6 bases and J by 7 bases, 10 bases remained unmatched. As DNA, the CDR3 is TGTGCCAGCAGCGACCCGGGACAGGGACGAAATGAGCAGTTCTTC. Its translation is CASSDPGQGRNEQFF.

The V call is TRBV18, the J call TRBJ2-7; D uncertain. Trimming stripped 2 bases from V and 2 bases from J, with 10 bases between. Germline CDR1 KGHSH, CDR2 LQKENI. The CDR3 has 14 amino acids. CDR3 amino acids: CASSPNGWPYEQYF. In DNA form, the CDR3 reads TGTGCCAGCTCACCAAACGGGTGGCCCTACGAGCAGTACTTC. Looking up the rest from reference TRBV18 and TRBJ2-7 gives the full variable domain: NAGVMQNPRHLVRRRGQEARLRCSPMKGHSHVYWYRQLPEEGLKFMVYLQKENIIDESGMPKERFSAEFPKEGPSILRIQQVVRGDSAAYFCASSPNGWPYEQYFGPGTRLTVT.

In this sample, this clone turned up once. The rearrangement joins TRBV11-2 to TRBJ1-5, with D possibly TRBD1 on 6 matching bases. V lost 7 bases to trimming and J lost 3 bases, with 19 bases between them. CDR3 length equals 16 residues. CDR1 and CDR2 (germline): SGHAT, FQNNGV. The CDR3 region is CASTVAPGQDNQPQHF. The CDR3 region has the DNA TGTGCCAGCACCGTCGCACCGGGACAAGACAATCAGCCCCAGCATTTT. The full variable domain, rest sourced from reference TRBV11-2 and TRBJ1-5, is EAGVAQSPRYKIIEKRQSVAFWCNPISGHATLYWYQQILGQGPKLLIQFQNNGVVDDSQLPKDRFSAERLKGVDSTLKIQPAKLEDSAVYLCASTVAPGQDNQPQHFGDGTRLSIL.

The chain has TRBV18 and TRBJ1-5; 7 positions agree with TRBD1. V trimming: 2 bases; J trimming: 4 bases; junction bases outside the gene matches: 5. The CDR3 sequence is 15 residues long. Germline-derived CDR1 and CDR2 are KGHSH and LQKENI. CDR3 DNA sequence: TGTGCCAGCTCACCAGGACAGGACCCTAATCAGCCCCAGCATTTT. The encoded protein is CASSPGQDPNQPQHF.

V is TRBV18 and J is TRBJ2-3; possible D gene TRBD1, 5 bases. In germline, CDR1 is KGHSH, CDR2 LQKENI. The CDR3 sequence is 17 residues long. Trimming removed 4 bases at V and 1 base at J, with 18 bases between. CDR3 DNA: TGTGCCAGCTCACTGAGGACCGGACACGAAGGCACAGATACGCAGTATTTT. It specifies CASSLRTGHEGTDTQYF.

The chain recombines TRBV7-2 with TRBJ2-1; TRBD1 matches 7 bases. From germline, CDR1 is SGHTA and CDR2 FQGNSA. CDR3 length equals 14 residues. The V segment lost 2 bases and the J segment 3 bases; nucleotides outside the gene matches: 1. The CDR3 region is CASSLSGGYNEQFF. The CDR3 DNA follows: TGTGCCAGCAGCTTATCAGGGGGCTACAATGAGCAGTTCTTC. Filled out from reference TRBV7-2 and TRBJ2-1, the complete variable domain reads GAGVSQSPSNKVTEKGKDVELRCDPISGHTALYWYRQSLGQGLEFLIYFQGNSAPDKSGLPSDRFSAERTGGSVSTLTIQRTQQEDSAVYLCASSLSGGYNEQFFGPGTRLTVL.

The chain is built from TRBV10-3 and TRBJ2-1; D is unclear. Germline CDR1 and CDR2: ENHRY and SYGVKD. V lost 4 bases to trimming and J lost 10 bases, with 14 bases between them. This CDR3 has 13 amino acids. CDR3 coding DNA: TGTGCCATCAGTGGACGTGACACGACCGAGCAGTTCTTC. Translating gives CAISGRDTTEQFF.

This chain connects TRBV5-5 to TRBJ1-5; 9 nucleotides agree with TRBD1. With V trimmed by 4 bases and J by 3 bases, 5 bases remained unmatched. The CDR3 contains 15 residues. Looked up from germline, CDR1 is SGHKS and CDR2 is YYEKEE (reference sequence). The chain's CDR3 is CASSPGTGNNQPQHF. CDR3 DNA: TGTGCCAGCAGCCCCGGGACAGGGAACAATCAGCCCCAGCATTTT.

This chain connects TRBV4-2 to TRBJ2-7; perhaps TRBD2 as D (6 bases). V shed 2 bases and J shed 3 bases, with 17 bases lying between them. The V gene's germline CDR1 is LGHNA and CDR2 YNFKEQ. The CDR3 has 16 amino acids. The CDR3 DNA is TGTGCCAGCAGCCAACTTCCGGGACTTAGCGGCTACGAGCAGTACTTC. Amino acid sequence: CASSQLPGLSGYEQYF.